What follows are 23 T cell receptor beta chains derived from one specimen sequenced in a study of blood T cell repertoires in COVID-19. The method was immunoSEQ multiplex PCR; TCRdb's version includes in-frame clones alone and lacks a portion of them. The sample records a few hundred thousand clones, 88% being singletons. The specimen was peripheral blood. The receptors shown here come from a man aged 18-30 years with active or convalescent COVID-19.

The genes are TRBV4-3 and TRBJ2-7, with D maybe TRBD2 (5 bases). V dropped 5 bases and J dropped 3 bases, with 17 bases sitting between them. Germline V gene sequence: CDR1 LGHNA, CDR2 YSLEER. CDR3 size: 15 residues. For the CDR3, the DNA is TGCGCCAGCAGCGCCGGGGTGCTTGGGGACTACGAGCAGTACTTC. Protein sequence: CASSAGVLGDYEQYF.

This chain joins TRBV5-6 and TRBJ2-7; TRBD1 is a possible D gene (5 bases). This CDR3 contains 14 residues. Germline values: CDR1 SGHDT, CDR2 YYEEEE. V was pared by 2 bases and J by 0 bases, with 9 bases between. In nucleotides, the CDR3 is TGTGCCAGCAGCTTTGGGGCAGGCTCCTACGAGCAGTACTTC. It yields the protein CASSFGAGSYEQYF. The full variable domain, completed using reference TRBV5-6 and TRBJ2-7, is DAGVTQSPTHLIKTRGQQVTLRCSPKSGHDTVSWYQQALGQGPQFIFQYYEEEERQRGNFPDRFSGHQFPNYSSELNVNALLLGDSALYLCASSFGAGSYEQYFGPGTRLTVT.

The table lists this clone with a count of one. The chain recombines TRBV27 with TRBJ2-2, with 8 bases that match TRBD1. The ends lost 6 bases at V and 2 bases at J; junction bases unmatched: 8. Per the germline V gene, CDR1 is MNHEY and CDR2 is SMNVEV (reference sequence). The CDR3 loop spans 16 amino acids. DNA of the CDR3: TGTGCCAGCAGAACCGGGACAGGCCCAAACACCGGGGAGCTGTTTTTT. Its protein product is CASRTGTGPNTGELFF.

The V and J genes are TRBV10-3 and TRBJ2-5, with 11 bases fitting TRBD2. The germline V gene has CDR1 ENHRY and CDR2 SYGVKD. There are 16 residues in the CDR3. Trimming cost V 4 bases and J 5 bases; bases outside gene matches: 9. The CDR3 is CAISALGLAVWETQYF. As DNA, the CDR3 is TGTGCCATCAGTGCCCTGGGACTAGCGGTGTGGGAGACCCAGTACTTC.

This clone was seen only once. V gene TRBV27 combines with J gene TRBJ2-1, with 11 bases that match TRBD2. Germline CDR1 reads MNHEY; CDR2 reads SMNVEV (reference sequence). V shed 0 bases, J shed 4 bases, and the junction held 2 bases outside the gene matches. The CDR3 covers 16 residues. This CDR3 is CASSLSPSGGYNEQFF. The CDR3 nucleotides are TGTGCCAGCAGTTTATCCCCTAGCGGGGGGTACAATGAGCAGTTCTTC.

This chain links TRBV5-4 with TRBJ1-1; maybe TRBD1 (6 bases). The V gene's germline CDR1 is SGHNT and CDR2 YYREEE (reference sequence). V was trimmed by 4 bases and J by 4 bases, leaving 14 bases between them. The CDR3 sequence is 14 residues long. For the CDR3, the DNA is TGTGCCAGCAGCCAAACCCAAGGGGGCACTGAAGCTTTCTTT. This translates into CASSQTQGGTEAFF.

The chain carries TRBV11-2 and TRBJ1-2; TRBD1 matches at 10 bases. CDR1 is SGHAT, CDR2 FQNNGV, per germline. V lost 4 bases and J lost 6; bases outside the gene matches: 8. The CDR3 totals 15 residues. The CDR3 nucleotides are TGTGCCAGCAGCTACAGACAGGGGGCGCTTAATGGCTACACCTTC. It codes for CASSYRQGALNGYTF.

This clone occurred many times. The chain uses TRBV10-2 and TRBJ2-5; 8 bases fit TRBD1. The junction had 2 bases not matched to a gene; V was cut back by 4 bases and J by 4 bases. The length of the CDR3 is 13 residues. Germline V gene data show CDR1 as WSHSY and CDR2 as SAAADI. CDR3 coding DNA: TGCGCCAGCAGTGCAGGGACAGGAGAGACCCAGTACTTC. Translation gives CASSAGTGETQYF.

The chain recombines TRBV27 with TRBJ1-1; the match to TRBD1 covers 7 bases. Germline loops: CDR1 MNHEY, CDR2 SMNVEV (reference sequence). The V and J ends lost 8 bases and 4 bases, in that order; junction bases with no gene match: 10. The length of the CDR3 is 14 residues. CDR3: CASSPRGQGTEAFF. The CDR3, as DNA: TGTGCCAGCTCTCCTAGGGGGCAGGGCACTGAAGCTTTCTTT.

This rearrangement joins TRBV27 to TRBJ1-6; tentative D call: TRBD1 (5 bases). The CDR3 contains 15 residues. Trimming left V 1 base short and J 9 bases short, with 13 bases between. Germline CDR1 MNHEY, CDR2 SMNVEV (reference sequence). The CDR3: CASSLYLTAGSPLHF. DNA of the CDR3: TGTGCCAGCAGTTTATATTTGACAGCGGGTTCACCCCTCCACTTT.

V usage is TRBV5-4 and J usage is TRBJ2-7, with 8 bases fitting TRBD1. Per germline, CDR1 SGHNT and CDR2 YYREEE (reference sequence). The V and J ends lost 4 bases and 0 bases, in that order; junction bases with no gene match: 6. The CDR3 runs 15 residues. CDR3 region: CASSTDRESSYEQYF. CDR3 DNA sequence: TGTGCCAGCAGCACGGACAGGGAGAGCTCCTACGAGCAGTACTTC.

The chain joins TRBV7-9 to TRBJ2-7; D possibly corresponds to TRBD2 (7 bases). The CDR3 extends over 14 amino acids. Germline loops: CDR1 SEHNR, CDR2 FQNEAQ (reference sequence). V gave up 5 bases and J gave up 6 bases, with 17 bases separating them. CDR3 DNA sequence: TGTGCCAGCAGCGCTAGCGGACAGCTTGTCGAGCAGTACTTC. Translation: CASSASGQLVEQYF.

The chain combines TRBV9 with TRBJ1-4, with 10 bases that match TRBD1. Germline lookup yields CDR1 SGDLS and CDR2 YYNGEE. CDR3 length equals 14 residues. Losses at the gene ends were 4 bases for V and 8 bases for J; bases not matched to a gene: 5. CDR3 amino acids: CASSQTGGREKLFF. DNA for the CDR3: TGTGCCAGCAGCCAGACAGGGGGCCGGGAAAAACTGTTTTTT.

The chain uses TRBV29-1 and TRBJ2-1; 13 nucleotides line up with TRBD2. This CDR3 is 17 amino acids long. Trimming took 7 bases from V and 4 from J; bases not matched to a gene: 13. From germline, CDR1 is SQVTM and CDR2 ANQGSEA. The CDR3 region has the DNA TGCAGCGCCACCCTTCCCACTAGCGGGGGGGAATACAATGAGCAGTTCTTC. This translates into CSATLPTSGGEYNEQFF.

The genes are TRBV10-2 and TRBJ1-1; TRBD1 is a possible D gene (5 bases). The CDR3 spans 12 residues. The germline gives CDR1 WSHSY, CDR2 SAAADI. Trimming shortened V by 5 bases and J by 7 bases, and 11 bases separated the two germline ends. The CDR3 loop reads CASSSGGGEAFF. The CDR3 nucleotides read TGCGCCAGCAGTTCAGGCGGGGGTGAAGCTTTCTTT.

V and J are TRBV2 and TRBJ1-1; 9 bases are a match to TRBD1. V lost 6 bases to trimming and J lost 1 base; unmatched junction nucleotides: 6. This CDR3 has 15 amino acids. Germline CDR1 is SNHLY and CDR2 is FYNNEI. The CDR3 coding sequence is TGTGCCAGCAGCGCACAGGGGGCTCAGAACACTGAAGCTTTCTTT. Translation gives CASSAQGAQNTEAFF.

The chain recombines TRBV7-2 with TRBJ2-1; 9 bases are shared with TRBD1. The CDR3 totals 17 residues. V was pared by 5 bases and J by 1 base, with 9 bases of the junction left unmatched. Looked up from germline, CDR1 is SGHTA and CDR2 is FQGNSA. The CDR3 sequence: CASSRLPGQGSYNEQFF. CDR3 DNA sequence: TGTGCCAGCAGCAGACTCCCGGGACAGGGTTCCTACAATGAGCAGTTCTTC.

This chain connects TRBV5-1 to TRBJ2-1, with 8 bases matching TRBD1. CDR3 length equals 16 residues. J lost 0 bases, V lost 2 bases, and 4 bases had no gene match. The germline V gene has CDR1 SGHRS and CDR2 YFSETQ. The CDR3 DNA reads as TGCGCCAGCAGCTTCCGGACAGGGAGCTCCTACAATGAGCAGTTCTTC. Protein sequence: CASSFRTGSSYNEQFF.

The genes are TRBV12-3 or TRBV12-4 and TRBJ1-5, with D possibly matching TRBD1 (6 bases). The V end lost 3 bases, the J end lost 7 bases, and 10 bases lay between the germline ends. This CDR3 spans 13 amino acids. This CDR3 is CASSFQGTQPQHF. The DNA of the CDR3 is TGTGCCAGCAGTTTTCAGGGGACGCAGCCCCAGCATTTT.

For the CDR3, the DNA is TGTGCCAGCAGTGAATCGACAGCGACTAGCAATCAGCCCCAGCATTTT. It yields the protein CASSESTATSNQPQHF. The V call is TRBV2, the J call TRBJ1-5, with a tentative D call TRBD1 (5 bases). Germline V gives CDR1 SNHLY, CDR2 FYNNEI. This CDR3 is built from 16 residues. The V end was cut by 2 bases, the J end by 0 bases, with 11 bases between.

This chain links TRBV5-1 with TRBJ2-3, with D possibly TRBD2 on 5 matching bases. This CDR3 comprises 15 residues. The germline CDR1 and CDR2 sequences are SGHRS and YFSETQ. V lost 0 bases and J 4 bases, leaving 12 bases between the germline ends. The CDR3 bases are TGCGCCAGCAGCTTGGAACGGGGTAGCCCAGATACGCAGTATTTT. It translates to CASSLERGSPDTQYF.

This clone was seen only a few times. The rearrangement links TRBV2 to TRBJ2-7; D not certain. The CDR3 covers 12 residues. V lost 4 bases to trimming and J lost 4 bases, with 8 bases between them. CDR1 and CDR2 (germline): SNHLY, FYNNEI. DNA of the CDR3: TGTGCCAGCAGTGCAGGCTATTACGAGCAGTACTTC. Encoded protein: CASSAGYYEQYF.

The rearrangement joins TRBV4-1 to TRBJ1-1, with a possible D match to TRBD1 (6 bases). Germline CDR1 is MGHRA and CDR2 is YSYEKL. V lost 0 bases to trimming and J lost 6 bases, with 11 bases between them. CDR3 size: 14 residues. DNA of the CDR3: TGCGCCAGCAGCCAAGATCCAGGGGTCTCTGAAGCTTTCTTT. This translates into CASSQDPGVSEAFF.